Below are 19 T cell receptor beta chains sequenced from a single sample in a study of blood T cell repertoires in COVID-19. Method: immunoSEQ multiplex PCR; TCRdb's copy keeps in-frame clones and lacks some. The repertoire consists of 100,000 or so clones, with 80% to 90% occurring once and the leading ten covering roughly 12%. Material for sequencing was peripheral blood. The receptors shown here come from a woman in her 30s with acute or convalescent COVID-19.

The chain recombines TRBV11-2 with TRBJ2-7; TRBD2 aligns across 10 bases. Germline CDR1 is SGHAT and CDR2 is FQNNGV. The CDR3 runs to 14 residues. Trimming took 2 bases from V and 6 from J; bases not matched to a gene: 4. This CDR3 is CASSLQAGGPEQYF. CDR3 nucleotide sequence: TGTGCCAGCAGCTTACAAGCGGGGGGGCCCGAGCAGTACTTC.

This clone turned up a few times. The gene calls are TRBV28 and TRBJ1-5; TRBD1 agrees at 8 bases. Germline values: CDR1 MDHEN, CDR2 SYDVKM. This CDR3 is 17 amino acids long. J was trimmed by 3 bases and V by 4 bases; bases with no gene match: 11. CDR3 in amino acids: CASSWSPAGQVNQPQHF. The CDR3 nucleotides are TGTGCCAGCAGTTGGTCCCCGGCGGGACAGGTCAATCAGCCCCAGCATTTT.

J is TRBJ1-2 and V is TRBV30; no reliable D call. CDR3 size: 13 residues. Germline loops: CDR1 GTSNPN, CDR2 SVGIG (reference sequence). Trimming removed 5 bases from V and 8 bases from J, with 18 bases in between. Here the CDR3 reads CAWEVGKGSGYTF. In DNA, the CDR3 is TGTGCCTGGGAGGTTGGGAAAGGGAGCGGCTACACCTTC. Drawing the rest from reference TRBV30 and TRBJ1-2, the complete variable domain is SQTIHQWPATLVQPVGSPLSLECTVEGTSNPNLYWYRQAAGRGLQLLFYSVGIGQISSEVPQNLSASRPQDRQFILSSKKLLLSDSGFYLCAWEVGKGSGYTFGSGTRLTVV.

The chain uses TRBV29-1 and TRBJ1-4; perhaps TRBD1 as D (5 bases). This CDR3 has 14 amino acids. Germline V gene data show CDR1 as SQVTM and CDR2 as ANQGSEA. V was clipped by 5 bases and J by 2 bases, with 12 bases between them. Here the CDR3 reads CSVTLQGTNEKLFF. The CDR3 region has the DNA TGCAGCGTTACCCTTCAGGGTACTAATGAAAAACTGTTTTTT.

This chain links TRBV9 with TRBJ2-1; 9 positions match TRBD1. CDR1 SGDLS and CDR2 YYNGEE come from the germline V gene. This CDR3 has 13 residues. V lost 3 bases, J lost 9 bases, and 4 bases stayed unmatched. CDR3 amino acids: CASSGTGGAEQFF. CDR3 coding DNA: TGTGCCAGCAGCGGCACAGGGGGCGCTGAGCAGTTCTTC.

The V call is TRBV6-6, the J call TRBJ1-6, with D hard to call. Germline assignment: CDR1 MNHNY and CDR2 SVGAGI (reference sequence). This CDR3 is built from 16 residues. V was trimmed by 3 bases and J by 6 bases, leaving 15 bases between them. Here the CDR3 DNA reads TGTGCCAGCAGTTATCTGGGAGGACCTCCTAATTCACCCCTCCACTTT. Translation: CASSYLGGPPNSPLHF.

The chain joins TRBV6-5 to TRBJ2-2; D perhaps matches TRBD1 (5 bases). Germline CDR1 reads MNHEY; CDR2 reads SVGAGI. This CDR3 spans 12 amino acids. Between the trimmed V and J ends, which lost 6 bases and 5 bases, there was a span of 7 bases. As DNA, the CDR3 is TGTGCCAGCAGAACAGGTACCGGGGAGCTGTTTTTT. Protein: CASRTGTGELFF.

In its sample, this clone was seen a few times. The CDR3 region is CASSYSALGAGNTIYF. The CDR3 DNA is TGTGCCAGCAGTTACTCGGCGCTCGGGGCTGGAAACACCATATATTTT. The chain carries TRBV6-5 and TRBJ1-3; no reliable D call. The V gene lost 0 bases and the J gene lost 2 bases, with 11 bases spanning the gap. The CDR3 is made up of 16 amino acids. Germline loops: CDR1 MNHEY, CDR2 SVGAGI.

This chain links TRBV19 with TRBJ1-2; 7 bases are a match to TRBD1. The CDR3 totals 17 residues. CDR1 and CDR2 (germline): LNHDA, SQIVND (reference sequence). V trimming: 7 bases; J trimming: 3 bases; junction bases outside the gene matches: 17. The CDR3 sequence is CASTPYVGQEIDYGYTF. CDR3 sequence (DNA): TGTGCCAGTACCCCGTACGTCGGACAGGAAATCGACTATGGCTACACCTTC.

This chain uses TRBV10-3 with TRBJ1-6; maybe TRBD1 (6 bases). CDR1 is ENHRY and CDR2 is SYGVKD in the germline V gene. The CDR3 totals 14 residues. Trimming stripped 6 bases from V and 9 bases from J, with 15 bases between. CDR3 DNA sequence: TGTGCCATCAGGGAGACAGGTTCGGGTTCACCCCTCCACTTT. This encodes CAIRETGSGSPLHF.

The chain carries TRBV5-4 and TRBJ1-6; D gene uncertain. The CDR3 is made up of 13 amino acids. Deletions cut 0 bases from V and 11 bases from J, with 9 bases between. Germline V gives CDR1 SGHNT, CDR2 YYREEE (reference sequence). The chain's CDR3 is CASSLAGLPPLHF. Here the CDR3 DNA reads TGTGCCAGCAGCTTGGCAGGTCTACCACCCCTCCACTTT.

The CDR3 here is CASSAGGRNTEAFF. The CDR3 nucleotides read TGTGCCAGCAGTGCCGGAGGGCGGAACACTGAAGCTTTCTTT. The chain combines TRBV28 with TRBJ1-1; D unclear. Trimming shortened V by 5 bases and J by 1 base, and 11 bases separated the two germline ends. The CDR3 is 14 residues long. Germline CDR1 reads MDHEN; CDR2 reads SYDVKM.

The chain's CDR3 is CASSPTGALLNTEAFF. Written as DNA, the CDR3 is TGTGCCAGCAGCCCCACAGGGGCACTCTTGAACACTGAAGCTTTCTTT. The chain combines TRBV9 with TRBJ1-1; 7 nucleotides align to TRBD1. CDR1 is SGDLS, CDR2 YYNGEE, per germline. This CDR3 spans 16 amino acids. Trimming removed 4 bases from V and 0 bases from J; junction bases left unmatched: 9.

V gene TRBV6-1 combines with J gene TRBJ1-5, with D unresolved. Germline lookup yields CDR1 MNHNS and CDR2 SASEGT. Trimming left V 4 bases short and J 2 bases short, with 15 bases between. The CDR3 contains 16 residues. The CDR3 spells CASSATEKMGNQPQHF. CDR3 bases: TGTGCCAGCAGTGCCACAGAGAAAATGGGCAATCAGCCCCAGCATTTT.

V and J are TRBV20-1 and TRBJ1-2, with 7 bases identical to TRBD1. The CDR3 is 10 amino acids. Losses at the gene ends were 6 bases for V and 5 bases for J; bases not matched to a gene: 0. CDR1 is DFQATT, CDR2 SNEGSKA, per germline (reference sequence). The chain's CDR3 is CSARGYGYTF. As DNA, the CDR3 is TGCAGTGCCAGGGGGTATGGCTACACCTTC.

The J gene is TRBJ1-3, the V gene TRBV4-1, with 7 positions matching TRBD1. V was pared by 4 bases and J by 3 bases, with 9 bases of the junction left unmatched. The CDR3 totals 16 residues. Germline loops: CDR1 MGHRA, CDR2 YSYEKL. CDR3 sequence reads: CASSLRNRGGGNTIYF. In DNA, the CDR3 is TGCGCCAGCAGCCTCCGTAACAGGGGAGGTGGAAACACCATATATTTT.

The rearrangement joins TRBV15 to TRBJ2-3; D possibly corresponds to TRBD1 (6 bases). Trimming took 5 bases from V and 2 from J, leaving 14 bases between them. The CDR3 covers 15 residues. Germline CDR1 LNHNV, CDR2 YYDKDF (reference sequence). The CDR3 DNA reads as TGTGCCACCAGCGGGGGCCAAACTTACACAGATACGCAGTATTTT. Its protein product is CATSGGQTYTDTQYF.

The chain employs TRBV12-3 or TRBV12-4 and TRBJ2-1, with 12 bases identical to TRBD2. The CDR3 has 12 amino acids. V lost 6 bases, J lost 13 bases, and 4 bases stayed unmatched. In nucleotides, the CDR3 is TGTGCCAGCAGCCTAGCGGGGGGGCCTCAGTTCTTC. Translated, it gives CASSLAGGPQFF.

This chain links TRBV5-4 with TRBJ2-2, with no clear D. In germline, CDR1 is SGHNT, CDR2 YYREEE (reference sequence). Trimming removed 5 bases at V and 1 base at J, with 9 bases between. The length of the CDR3 is 14 residues. The CDR3 sequence is CASRFDLNTGELFF. In nucleotides, the CDR3 is TGTGCCAGCAGATTCGACTTGAACACCGGGGAGCTGTTTTTT.